The 29 T cell receptor beta chains given below trace back to one sample, sequenced in a study of T cell responses to AZD1222 COVID-19 vaccine. Assay used: immunoSEQ multiplex PCR; TCRdb lists only in-frame clones, some missing. The data show some 100,000 clones, about 90% seen once. This specimen consisted of peripheral blood, obtained on day 0 of AZD1222 vaccination. Receptor source: an adult in good health.

In this sample, this clone turned up once. The rearrangement uses TRBV7-2 and TRBJ1-6, with D tentatively TRBD1 (5 bases). The germline V gene encodes CDR1 SGHTA and CDR2 FQGNSA. CDR3 length: 15 amino acids. The V and J ends lost 1 base and 10 bases respectively, with 14 bases between them. The CDR3 DNA follows: TGTGCCAGCAGCTTAGAGGGGTTATCTGGATCACCCCTCCACTTT. This sequence encodes CASSLEGLSGSPLHF.

The V call is TRBV30, the J call TRBJ2-3, with unresolved D. CDR3 length: 15 amino acids. Germline lookup yields CDR1 GTSNPN and CDR2 SVGIG (reference sequence). Deletions cut 1 base from V and 2 bases from J, with 13 bases between. The CDR3 sequence is CAWSEAVPLTDTQYF. The CDR3, as DNA: TGTGCCTGGAGTGAGGCAGTCCCACTCACAGATACGCAGTATTTT.

The V and J genes are TRBV7-7 and TRBJ2-2; tentatively, D is TRBD2 (5 bases). CDR1 is SSHAT, CDR2 FNYEAQ, per germline (reference sequence). The CDR3 consists of 14 residues. CDR3 amino acids: CACGPSLFTGELFF. The CDR3 coding sequence is TGTGCTTGTGGGCCTAGCTTATTCACCGGGGAGCTGTTTTTT.

This chain links TRBV6-6 with TRBJ2-5; TRBD2 agrees at 9 bases. Germline values: CDR1 MNHNY, CDR2 SVGAGI (reference sequence). V lost 6 bases, J lost 5 bases, and 7 bases stayed unmatched. The CDR3 runs to 14 residues. CDR3 sequence: CASRGNSGSETQYF. CDR3 nucleotide sequence: TGTGCCAGCAGGGGAAATAGCGGGAGCGAGACCCAGTACTTC.

The J gene is TRBJ2-7, the V gene TRBV7-6; 7 nucleotides agree with TRBD1. CDR1 and CDR2 from the germline V gene are SGHVS and FNYEAQ. V trimming: 3 bases; J trimming: 2 bases; junction bases outside the gene matches: 10. This CDR3 has 16 amino acids. The CDR3 DNA is TGTGCCAGCAGCTTGACCGGGACAGTTAAAACCTACGAGCAGTACTTC. Protein: CASSLTGTVKTYEQYF.

V usage is TRBV6-5 and J usage is TRBJ1-2; D uncertain. The CDR3 is 11 amino acids. Trimming took off 9 bases at V and 2 bases at J, with 7 bases between the two ends. Germline V lookup: CDR1 MNHEY, CDR2 SVGAGI. The CDR3 sequence is CASGSNYGYTF. The CDR3 DNA reads TGTGCCAGTGGTTCCAACTATGGCTACACCTTC.

This sequence joins TRBV5-4 and TRBJ2-6, with 9 bases that match TRBD1. The germline gives CDR1 SGHNT, CDR2 YYREEE (reference sequence). This CDR3 comprises 17 residues. The V gene end was trimmed by 4 bases and the J gene end by 1 base; junction bases not matched to a gene: 6. This CDR3 reads CASSPGTGTSGANVLTF. DNA of the CDR3: TGTGCCAGCAGCCCCGGGACAGGGACTTCTGGGGCCAACGTCCTGACTTTC.

This clone was detected once. The chain links TRBV3-1 (or the pseudogene TRBV3-2) to TRBJ1-2; D not resolved. Trimming removed 0 bases from V and 1 base from J, with 0 bases in between. CDR1 and CDR2 (germline): LGHDT, YNNKEL (reference sequence). This CDR3 has 12 residues. The CDR3 is CASSQDNYGYTF. CDR3 DNA: TGTGCCAGCAGCCAAGATAACTATGGCTACACCTTC.

The rearrangement joins TRBV27 to TRBJ1-3; the match to TRBD1 covers 9 bases. This CDR3 comprises 18 residues. Germline lookup yields CDR1 MNHEY and CDR2 SMNVEV (reference sequence). With V trimmed by 5 bases and J by 0 bases, 11 bases remained unmatched. The CDR3 DNA reads TGTGCCAGCAGTAAGACTCGGACAGGGGCCAGCTCTGGAAACACCATATATTTT. Translated, it gives CASSKTRTGASSGNTIYF.

The V gene is TRBV5-1, the J gene TRBJ2-5, with 8 positions matching TRBD1. The CDR3 contains 17 residues. Germline values: CDR1 SGHRS, CDR2 YFSETQ. J lost 5 bases, V lost 3 bases, and 15 bases had no gene match. The CDR3 is CASSWNPGTGPGETQYF. The CDR3 DNA sequence: TGCGCCAGCAGCTGGAATCCTGGGACAGGACCTGGGGAGACCCAGTACTTC.

The chain uses TRBV2 and TRBJ1-1; no clear D. From germline, CDR1 is SNHLY and CDR2 FYNNEI. The V and J ends lost 4 bases and 3 bases respectively, with 3 bases between them. CDR3 length: 11 amino acids. CDR3 region: CASSGHTEAFF. The CDR3 DNA reads TGTGCCAGCAGTGGTCACACTGAAGCTTTCTTT.

The chain couples TRBV2 to TRBJ2-2; 8 bases match TRBD2. Germline loops: CDR1 SNHLY, CDR2 FYNNEI. CDR3 size: 18 residues. The J segment lost 2 bases and the V segment lost 4 bases, leaving 12 bases of the junction unmatched. CDR3 residues: CASSVYPGGNPNTGELFF. DNA of the CDR3: TGTGCCAGCAGTGTATACCCGGGGGGGAATCCTAACACCGGGGAGCTGTTTTTT.

The chain links TRBV6-5 to TRBJ1-1, with TRBD1 matching 7 bases. V shed 3 bases, J shed 1 base, and the junction held 8 bases outside the gene matches. This CDR3 is 16 amino acids long. Germline values: CDR1 MNHEY, CDR2 SVGAGI. CDR3 bases: TGTGCCAGCAGTTATCTTCCGGGACAGCGGAACACTGAAGCTTTCTTT. Its protein product is CASSYLPGQRNTEAFF.

In DNA, the CDR3 is TGCAGCGTTGTAACTGGGAGGTCGGGAAATCAGCCCCAGCATTTT. The encoded protein is CSVVTGRSGNQPQHF. The rearrangement uses TRBV29-1 and TRBJ1-5; D remains ambiguous. The CDR3 spans 15 residues. V lost 4 bases, J lost 4 bases, and 17 bases lay in between. Germline CDR1 reads SQVTM; CDR2 reads ANQGSEA.

CDR3 coding DNA: TGTGCCAGTAGTATAGGCCTAGGTAGCTCCTACGAGCAGTACTTC. It codes for CASSIGLGSSYEQYF. V and J are TRBV19 and TRBJ2-7; D unresolved. Trimming left V 1 base short and J 0 bases short, with 10 bases between. Germline V gene data show CDR1 as LNHDA and CDR2 as SQIVND (reference sequence). The CDR3 covers 15 residues.

The CDR3 sequence is CATYSGTSNTGELFF. The CDR3 region has the DNA TGTGCCACCTATAGCGGGACCTCGAACACCGGGGAGCTGTTTTTT. The V gene is TRBV10-3, the J gene TRBJ2-2, with 8 bases matching TRBD2. The V and J ends lost 10 bases and 0 bases, in that order; junction bases with no gene match: 7. Germline V CDR1 and CDR2: ENHRY, SYGVKD. The CDR3 length is 15 residues.

The chain's CDR3 is CASNRYNEQFF. CDR3 in DNA: TGTGCCAGCAACCGTTACAATGAGCAGTTCTTC. This chain joins TRBV7-6 and TRBJ2-1; no firm D call. Germline CDR1 reads SGHVS; CDR2 reads FNYEAQ. Trimming took 7 bases from V and 4 from J, leaving 5 bases between them. The CDR3 is 11 amino acids.

This rearrangement joins TRBV6-2 or TRBV6-3 to TRBJ2-3; D might be TRBD2 (5 bases). V gave up 5 bases and J gave up 1 base, with 13 bases separating them. The CDR3 has 15 amino acids. The germline V gene has CDR1 MNHEY and CDR2 SVGEGT. CDR3 coding DNA: TGTGCCAGCAGTACGAGCGGTCCCCGCACAGATACGCAGTATTTT. Protein: CASSTSGPRTDTQYF.

This clone came up once. The chain combines TRBV7-7 with TRBJ2-7; tentative D call: TRBD2 (5 bases). Deletions cut 1 base from V and 7 bases from J, with 11 bases between. Germline assignment: CDR1 SSHAT and CDR2 FNYEAQ (reference sequence). The CDR3 runs 13 residues. The CDR3 region is CASSLDRTQEQYF. The CDR3 DNA sequence: TGTGCCAGCAGCTTAGATCGGACTCAGGAGCAGTACTTC.

This clone turned up a few times. V and J are TRBV2 and TRBJ1-1; 7 positions agree with TRBD1. V trimming: 7 bases; J trimming: 1 base; junction bases outside the gene matches: 3. The CDR3 consists of 13 residues. Germline loops: CDR1 SNHLY, CDR2 FYNNEI. The CDR3, as DNA: TGTGCCAGCACACAGGGGAGGAACACTGAAGCTTTCTTT. It codes for CASTQGRNTEAFF. Using reference TRBV2 and TRBJ1-1 for the parts outside the CDR3, the full variable domain is EPEVTQTPSHQVTQMGQEVILRCVPISNHLYFYWYRQILGQKVEFLVSFYNNEISEKSEIFDDQFSVERPDGSNFTLKIRSTKLEDSAMYFCASTQGRNTEAFFGQGTRLTVV.

The CDR3 sequence is CASSLATAESSYEQYF. Here the CDR3 DNA reads TGTGCCAGCAGCTTAGCGACAGCAGAGAGCTCCTACGAGCAGTACTTC. The chain combines TRBV7-6 with TRBJ2-7; tentatively, D is TRBD1 (5 bases). Germline values: CDR1 SGHVS, CDR2 FNYEAQ. The CDR3 loop spans 16 amino acids. V lost 0 bases to trimming and J lost 0 bases, with 12 bases between them.

This clone occurred once. The V and J genes are TRBV7-2 and TRBJ1-4; no firm D call. The V gene's germline CDR1 is SGHTA and CDR2 FQGNSA. The CDR3 contains 13 residues. V was clipped by 5 bases and J by 5 bases, with 9 bases between them. CDR3 in DNA: TGTGCCAGCAGCCGCTCGAGAAATGAAAAACTGTTTTTT. Translating it yields CASSRSRNEKLFF.

The chain couples TRBV19 to TRBJ2-7, with 8 bases aligning to TRBD2. In germline, CDR1 is LNHDA, CDR2 SQIVND (reference sequence). The CDR3 has 16 residues. With 3 bases clipped from V and 2 bases from J, the junction kept 9 bases outside the gene matches. The DNA of the CDR3 is TGTGCCAGTAGTATGGTTAGCGGGACCCCACCCTACGAGCAGTACTTC. Protein sequence: CASSMVSGTPPYEQYF.

The V gene is TRBV11-2, the J gene TRBJ2-1, with 12 bases fitting TRBD2. V lost 3 bases, J lost 7 bases, and 7 bases stayed unmatched. This CDR3 is 16 amino acids long. CDR1 SGHAT and CDR2 FQNNGV come from the germline V gene. The CDR3 nucleotides read TGTGCCAGCAGCTTGGTCGGGACTAGCGGGTGGAATGAGCAGTTCTTC. It encodes CASSLVGTSGWNEQFF.

J is TRBJ1-5 and V is TRBV4-1, with a possible D match to TRBD1 (5 bases). The CDR3 contains 16 residues. Germline values: CDR1 MGHRA, CDR2 YSYEKL. Trimming shortened V by 0 bases and J by 3 bases, and 12 bases separated the two germline ends. CDR3 in DNA: TGCGCCAGCAGCCAAGAATGGGGCAGGACCAATCAGCCCCAGCATTTT. It is translated as CASSQEWGRTNQPQHF.

As to this clone: The junction does not match germline at one end; this may be a read error. This rearrangement joins TRBV5-1 to TRBJ1-3, with D unclear. CDR1 SGHRS and CDR2 YFSETQ come from the germline V gene. CDR3 size: 15 residues. CDR3 residues: CASKLLLGSGNTIYF. Written as DNA, the CDR3 is TGCGCCAGCAAATTACTATTGGGCTCTGGGAACACCATATATTTT. Based on the CDR3 plus reference TRBV5-1 and TRBJ1-3, the full variable domain is KAGVTQTPRYLIKTRGQQVTLSCSPISGHRSVSWYQQTPGQGLQFLFEYFSETQRNKGNFPGRFSGRQFSNSRSEMNVSTLELGDSALYLCASKLLLGSGNTIYFGEGSWLTVV.

This sequence joins TRBV27 and TRBJ2-7, with 7 bases matching TRBD2. CDR3 length: 15 amino acids. J was trimmed by 4 bases and V by 4 bases; bases with no gene match: 10. Germline-derived CDR1 and CDR2 are MNHEY and SMNVEV (reference sequence). CDR3 in DNA: TGTGCCAGCAGTTGGGGGGGGAGCACTGGATACGAGCAGTACTTC. This translates into CASSWGGSTGYEQYF.

The V and J genes are TRBV29-1 and TRBJ2-7; 7 bases match TRBD2. Unmatched junction bases numbered 12, after V lost 7 bases and J lost 0 bases. The CDR3 extends over 15 amino acids. The germline V gene encodes CDR1 SQVTM and CDR2 ANQGSEA. The CDR3 nucleotides are TGCAGCGCGTCTAAAGTCGGGGGGATCTCCTACGAGCAGTACTTC. Translation gives CSASKVGGISYEQYF.

The chain uses TRBV9 and TRBJ2-2, with 12 bases lining up with TRBD2. Germline CDR1 SGDLS, CDR2 YYNGEE. This CDR3 is 19 amino acids long. Losses at the gene ends were 4 bases for V and 0 bases for J; bases not matched to a gene: 10. CDR3 nucleotide sequence: TGTGCCAGCAGCTTTCGACTAGCGGGAGACAGGACGAACACCGGGGAGCTGTTTTTT. Its translation: CASSFRLAGDRTNTGELFF. Together with reference TRBV9 and TRBJ2-2, the CDR3 gives the full variable domain: DSGVTQTPKHLITATGQRVTLRCSPRSGDLSVYWYQQSLDQGLQFLIQYYNGEERAKGNILERFSAQQFPDLHSELNLSSLELGDSALYFCASSFRLAGDRTNTGELFFGEGSRLTVL.